This T cell receptor beta chain stems from a study of T cell repertoires in aging, cancer and after chemotherapy. On the study more broadly: Patients with glioblastoma brain tumors were sampled before and after temozolomide-based therapy. The whole study produced a dataset of roughly 8.8 million TCR reads. General study results and limits: The repertoire data cannot show anything about immunological memory following chemotherapy. In healthy donors, age-related TCR diversity loss mainly reflected lost richness.

The length of the CDR3 is 13 residues. Germline lookup yields CDR1 LGHNA and CDR2 YNFKEQ. Trimming left V 3 bases short and J 8 bases short, with 13 bases between. Rearranged V-D-J TRB sequences were amplified with a mixed TRB-A/B primer pool. Each CDR3 protein gets one entry after TCRdb re-called the multiplex PCR reads with MiXCR. The sample yields 2,000 or so distinct CDR3 sequences, over 20% seen once. This clonotype was found a few times. Its antigen is currently unknown. Peripheral blood genomic DNA, not sorted cells or RNA, was the template. Specimen: blood. This chain links TRBV4-2 with TRBJ1-2; D is unresolved. The sequence was collected from a human donor with a solid tumor. CDR3 bases: TGTGCCAGCAGCCAGAACAAGGGTTTGGGCTACACCTTC. Its translation is CASSQNKGLGYTF.